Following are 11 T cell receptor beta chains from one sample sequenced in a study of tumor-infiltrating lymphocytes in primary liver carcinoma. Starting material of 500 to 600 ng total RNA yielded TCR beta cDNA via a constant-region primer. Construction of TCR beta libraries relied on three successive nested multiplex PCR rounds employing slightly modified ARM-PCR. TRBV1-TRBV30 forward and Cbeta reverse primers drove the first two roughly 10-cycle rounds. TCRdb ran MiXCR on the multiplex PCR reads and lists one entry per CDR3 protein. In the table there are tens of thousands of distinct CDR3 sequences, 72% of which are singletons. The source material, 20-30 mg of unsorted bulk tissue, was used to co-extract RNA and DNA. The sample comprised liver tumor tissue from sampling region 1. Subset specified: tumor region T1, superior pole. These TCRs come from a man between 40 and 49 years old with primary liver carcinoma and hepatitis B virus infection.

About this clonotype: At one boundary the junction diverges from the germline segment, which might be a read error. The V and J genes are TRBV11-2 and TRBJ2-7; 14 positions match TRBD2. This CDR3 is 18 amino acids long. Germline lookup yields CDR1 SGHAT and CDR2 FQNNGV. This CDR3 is CASSISVGLAGGGYDQYF. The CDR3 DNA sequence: TGTGCCAGCAGCATATCCGTTGGACTAGCGGGAGGAGGGTACGATCAGTACTTC.

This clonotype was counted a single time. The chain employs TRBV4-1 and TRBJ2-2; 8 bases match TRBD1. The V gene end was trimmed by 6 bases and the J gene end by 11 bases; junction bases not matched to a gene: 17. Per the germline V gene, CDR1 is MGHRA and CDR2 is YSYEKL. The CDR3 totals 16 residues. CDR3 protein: CASRTDRGGRTCELFF. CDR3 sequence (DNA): TGCGCCAGCAGGACAGACAGGGGTGGTCGCACCTGTGAGCTGTTTTTT.

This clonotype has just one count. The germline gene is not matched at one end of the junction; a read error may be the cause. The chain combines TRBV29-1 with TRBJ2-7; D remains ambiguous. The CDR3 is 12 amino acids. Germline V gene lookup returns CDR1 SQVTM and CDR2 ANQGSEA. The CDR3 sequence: CSVIAPLYEQCF. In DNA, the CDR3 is TGCAGCGTGATAGCTCCACTCTACGAGCAGTGCTTC.

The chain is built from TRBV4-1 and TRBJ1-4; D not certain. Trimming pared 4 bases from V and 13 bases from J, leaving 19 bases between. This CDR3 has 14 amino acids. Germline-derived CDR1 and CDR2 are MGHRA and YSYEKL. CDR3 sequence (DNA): TGCGCCAGCAGCCCACTGACGAGCGGTGAAGGACTGTTTTTT. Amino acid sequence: CASSPLTSGEGLFF.

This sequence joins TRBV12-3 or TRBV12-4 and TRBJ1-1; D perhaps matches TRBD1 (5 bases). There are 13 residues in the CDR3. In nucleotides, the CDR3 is TGTCTCAGCAGTTTAGAGGGGTTCACTGAAGCTTTCTTT. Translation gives CLSSLEGFTEAFF.

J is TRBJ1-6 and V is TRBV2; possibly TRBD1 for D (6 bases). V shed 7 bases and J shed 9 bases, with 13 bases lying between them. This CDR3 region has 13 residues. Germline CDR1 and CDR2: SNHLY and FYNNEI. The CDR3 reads CASTPGAGSPLHF. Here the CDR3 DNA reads TGTGCCAGCACTCCAGGGGCCGGTTCACCCCTCCACTTT.

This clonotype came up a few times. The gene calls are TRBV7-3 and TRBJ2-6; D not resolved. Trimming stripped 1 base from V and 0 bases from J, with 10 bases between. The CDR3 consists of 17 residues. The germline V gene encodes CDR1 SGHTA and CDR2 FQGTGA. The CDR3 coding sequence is TGTGCCAGCAGCTTAAACGCTCCCAGCTCTGGGGCCAACGTCCTGACTTTC. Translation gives CASSLNAPSSGANVLTF.

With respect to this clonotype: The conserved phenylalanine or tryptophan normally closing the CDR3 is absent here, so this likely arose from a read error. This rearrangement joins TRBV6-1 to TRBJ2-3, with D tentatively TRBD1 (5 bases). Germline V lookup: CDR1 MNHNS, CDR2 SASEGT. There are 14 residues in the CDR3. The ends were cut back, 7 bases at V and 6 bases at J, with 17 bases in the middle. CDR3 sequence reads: CASTYRTLTDTQYS. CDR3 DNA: TGTGCCAGCACATACAGGACCCTCACTGATACGCAGTATTCC.

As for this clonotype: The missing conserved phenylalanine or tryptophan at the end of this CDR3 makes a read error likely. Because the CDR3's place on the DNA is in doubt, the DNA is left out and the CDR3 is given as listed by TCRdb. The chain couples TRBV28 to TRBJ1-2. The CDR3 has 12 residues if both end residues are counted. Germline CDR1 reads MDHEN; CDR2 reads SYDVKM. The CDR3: CASADSNYGYIY.

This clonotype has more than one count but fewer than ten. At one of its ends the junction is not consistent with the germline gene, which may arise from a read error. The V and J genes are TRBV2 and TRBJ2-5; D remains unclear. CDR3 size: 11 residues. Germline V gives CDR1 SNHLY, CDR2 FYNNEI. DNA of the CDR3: TGTGCCGGCAGCCTCCAAGAGACCCAGTACTTC. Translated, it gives CAGSLQETQYF.

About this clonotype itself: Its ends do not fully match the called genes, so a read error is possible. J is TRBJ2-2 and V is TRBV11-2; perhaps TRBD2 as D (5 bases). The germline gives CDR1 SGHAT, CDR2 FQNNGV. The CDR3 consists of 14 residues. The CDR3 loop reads CASSPRENTAELFF. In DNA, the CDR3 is TGTGCCAGCAGCCCACGGGAAAACACCGCGGAGCTGTTTTTT.